The following is a T cell receptor beta chain sequence with its context. The table came from immunoSEQ multiplex PCR; TCRdb's copy has only in-frame clones and leaves some out. This sample has about 27,000 clones, with 75% to 90% found just once. The data stem from a study of blood T cell repertoires in COVID-19. Study as a whole: Sources were T cells, B-cell-depleted T cells, or PBMCs; the material itself was cDNA or gDNA.

The source is a woman older than 75 with acute or convalescent COVID-19. The material sequenced was peripheral blood.

This CDR3 reads CASSEARETQYF. DNA of the CDR3: TGTGCCAGCAGTGAAGCGCGGGAGACCCAGTACTTC. V and J are TRBV6-1 and TRBJ2-5, with no clear D. CDR3 length equals 12 residues. In germline, CDR1 is MNHNS, CDR2 SASEGT. The V and J ends lost 0 bases and 5 bases respectively, with 4 bases between them.